This entry describes one TCR beta chain. Antigen: not known. Clones were read by immunoSEQ multiplex PCR, and TCRdb kept only the in-frame ones, dropping some. The profile shows under 150,000 clones, just over 90% of them singletons. Germline CDR1 is SNHLY and CDR2 is FYNNEI. Between the trimmed V and J ends, which lost 7 bases and 0 bases, there was a span of 9 bases. There are 13 residues in the CDR3. The source of the sample is a study of graft-versus-host responses after intestinal transplantation. Study information: Once they had received anti-thymocyte globulin induction, all recipients took tacrolimus and steroids for around 3 years.

The chain couples TRBV2 to TRBJ1-1; D is unclear. This sequence was found in a human donor who received an intestinal transplant. The sequenced sample was unstimulated CD4+ T cells sorted from spleen or lymph node cells, obtained before intestinal transplant. CDR3 region: CASNGRVNTEAFF. The CDR3 coding sequence is TGTGCCAGCAATGGACGGGTGAACACTGAAGCTTTCTTT.